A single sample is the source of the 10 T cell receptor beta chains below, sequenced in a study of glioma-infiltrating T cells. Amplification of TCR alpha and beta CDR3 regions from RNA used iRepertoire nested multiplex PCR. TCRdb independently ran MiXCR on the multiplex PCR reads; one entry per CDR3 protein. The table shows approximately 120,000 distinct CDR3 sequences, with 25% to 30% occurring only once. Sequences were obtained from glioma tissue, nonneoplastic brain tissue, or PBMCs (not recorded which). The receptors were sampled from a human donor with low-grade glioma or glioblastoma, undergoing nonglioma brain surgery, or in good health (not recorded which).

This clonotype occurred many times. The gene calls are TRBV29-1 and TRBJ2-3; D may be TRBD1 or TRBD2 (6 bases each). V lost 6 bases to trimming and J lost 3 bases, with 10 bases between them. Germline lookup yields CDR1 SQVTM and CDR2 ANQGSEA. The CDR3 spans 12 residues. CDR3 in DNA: TGCAGCGTACGAGGGGGGACAGATACGCAGTATTTT. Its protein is CSVRGGTDTQYF.

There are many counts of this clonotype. CDR3 protein: CASSQERSAEYF. The CDR3 region has the DNA TGTGCCAGCAGCCAAGAACGGTCAGCGGAGTACTTC. The chain recombines TRBV14 with TRBJ2-5, with a weak D call TRBD2 (5 bases). The CDR3 has 12 amino acids. V was clipped by 0 bases and J by 12 bases, with 11 bases between them. CDR1 and CDR2 (germline): SGHDN, FVKESK.

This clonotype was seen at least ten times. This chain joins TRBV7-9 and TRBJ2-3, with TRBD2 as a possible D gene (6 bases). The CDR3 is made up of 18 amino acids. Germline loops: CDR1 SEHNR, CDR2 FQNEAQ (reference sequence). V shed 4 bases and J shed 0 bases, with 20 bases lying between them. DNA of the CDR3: TGTGCCAGCAGCTCAAGCCAACAGACTAGATCTAGCACAGATACGCAGTATTTT. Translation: CASSSSQQTRSSTDTQYF.

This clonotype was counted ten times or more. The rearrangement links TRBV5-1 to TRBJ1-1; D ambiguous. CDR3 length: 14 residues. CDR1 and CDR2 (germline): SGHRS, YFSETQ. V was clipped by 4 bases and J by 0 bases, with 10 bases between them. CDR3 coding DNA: TGCGCCAGCAGCCTAGACCGTATGAACACTGAAGCTTTCTTT. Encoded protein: CASSLDRMNTEAFF.

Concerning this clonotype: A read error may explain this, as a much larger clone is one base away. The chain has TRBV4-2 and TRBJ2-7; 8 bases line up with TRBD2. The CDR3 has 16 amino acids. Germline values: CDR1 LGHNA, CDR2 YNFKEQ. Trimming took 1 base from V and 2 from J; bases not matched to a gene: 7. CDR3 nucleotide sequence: TGTGCCAGCAGCCAAGGTTTCGGGAGGGCAACCTACGAGCAGTACTTC. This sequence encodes CASSQGFGRATYEQYF.

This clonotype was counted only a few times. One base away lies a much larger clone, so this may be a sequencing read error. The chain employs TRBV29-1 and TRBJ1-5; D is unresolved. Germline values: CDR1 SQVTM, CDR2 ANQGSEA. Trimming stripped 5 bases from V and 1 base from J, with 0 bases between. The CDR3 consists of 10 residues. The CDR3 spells CSVSNQPQHF. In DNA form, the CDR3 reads TGCAGCGTTAGCAATCAGCCCCAGCATTTT.

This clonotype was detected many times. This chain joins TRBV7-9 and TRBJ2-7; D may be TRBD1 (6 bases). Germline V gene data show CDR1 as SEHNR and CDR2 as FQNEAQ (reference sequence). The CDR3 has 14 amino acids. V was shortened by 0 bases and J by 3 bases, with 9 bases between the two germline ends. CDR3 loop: CASSLAGQRYEQYF. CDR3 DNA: TGTGCCAGCAGCTTAGCAGGACAGCGCTACGAGCAGTACTTC.

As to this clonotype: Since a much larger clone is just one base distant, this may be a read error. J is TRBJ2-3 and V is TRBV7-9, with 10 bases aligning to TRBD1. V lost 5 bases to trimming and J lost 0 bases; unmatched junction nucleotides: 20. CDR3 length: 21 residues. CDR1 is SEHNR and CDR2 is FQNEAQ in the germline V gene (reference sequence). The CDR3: CASSPVWDRGWSPSSTDTQYF. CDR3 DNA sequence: TGTGCCAGCAGCCCAGTCTGGGACAGGGGCTGGTCTCCCTCTAGCACAGATACGCAGTATTTT.

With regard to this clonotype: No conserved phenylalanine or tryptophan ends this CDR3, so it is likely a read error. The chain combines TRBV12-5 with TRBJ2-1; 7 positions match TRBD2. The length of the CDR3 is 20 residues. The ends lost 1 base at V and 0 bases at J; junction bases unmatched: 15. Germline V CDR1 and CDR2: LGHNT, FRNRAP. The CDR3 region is CASGLDRASGTLSSYNEQFL. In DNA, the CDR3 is TGTGCTAGTGGTTTGGACCGGGCTAGCGGCACCCTGAGCTCCTACAATGAGCAGTTCCTC.

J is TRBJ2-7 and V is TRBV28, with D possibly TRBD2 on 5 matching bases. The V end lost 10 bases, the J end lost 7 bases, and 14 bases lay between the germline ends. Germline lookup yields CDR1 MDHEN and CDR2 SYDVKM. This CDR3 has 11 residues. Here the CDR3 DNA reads TGTGCCACCGGACTCGCAGATGAGCAGTACTTC. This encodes CATGLADEQYF.